Here is one T cell receptor beta chain with its context. Its antigen is not identified. The sample belongs to a study of beta chain features in type 1 diabetes. Study findings and constraints: Individuals with type 1 diabetes displayed fewer insertions and more deletions at VDJ junctions. PCR might favor shorter templates, but any such skew would affect patients and controls equally.

The trim removed 5 bases at V and 4 bases at J, leaving 9 bases unmatched. The CDR3 sequence is 15 residues long. Germline lookup yields CDR1 SGHAT and CDR2 FQNNGV. Reverse transcription of all isolated RNA meant that expressed TCRB transcripts were sequenced. The method was immunoSEQ multiplex PCR; TCRdb's version includes in-frame clones alone and lacks a portion of them. The table records some 160,000 clones, over 7.5% of them present only once. Each of the sorted populations had a purity greater than 95%. The rearrangement uses TRBV11-2 and TRBJ2-3, with 7 bases that match TRBD1. The sample comprised central memory CD4+ T cells from blood. This sequence was found in a woman between 18 and 30 years old in good health. This CDR3 is CASSQGVGWADTQYF. The CDR3 region has the DNA TGTGCCAGCAGCCAGGGGGTGGGATGGGCAGATACGCAGTATTTT.